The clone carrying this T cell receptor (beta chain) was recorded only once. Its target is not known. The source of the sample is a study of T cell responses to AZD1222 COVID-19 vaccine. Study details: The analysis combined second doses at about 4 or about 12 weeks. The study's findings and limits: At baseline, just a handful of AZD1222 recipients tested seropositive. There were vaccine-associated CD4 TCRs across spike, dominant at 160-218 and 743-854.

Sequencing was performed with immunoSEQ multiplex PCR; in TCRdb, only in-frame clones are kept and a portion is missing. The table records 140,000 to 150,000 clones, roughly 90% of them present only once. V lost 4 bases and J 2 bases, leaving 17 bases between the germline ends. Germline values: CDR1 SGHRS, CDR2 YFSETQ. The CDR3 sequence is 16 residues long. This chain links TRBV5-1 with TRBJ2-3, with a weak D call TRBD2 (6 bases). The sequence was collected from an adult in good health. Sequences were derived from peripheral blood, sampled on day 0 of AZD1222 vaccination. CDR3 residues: CASSPGSGSNTDTQYF. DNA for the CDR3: TGCGCCAGCAGCCCCGGGAGCGGGTCGAACACAGATACGCAGTATTTT.